This TCR beta chain stems from a study of blood T cells in healthy people across ages. This CDR3 is built from 14 residues. Germline V gene data show CDR1 as KGHSH and CDR2 as LQKENI. Trimming stripped 3 bases from V and 5 bases from J, with 14 bases between. Sample-barcoded 5' priming and a J-beta primer mix drove a second PCR of about 6 to 12 cycles. TCRdb called the 5' RACE reads again in MiXCR, with one record for every CDR3 protein. The repertoire holds approximately 780,000 distinct CDR3 sequences, roughly 25% seen once, with 3% in the top ten. This sample was also put to use in a study of T cells of mothers and their children.

The origin of this receptor is a boy between 10 and 17 years old in good health. The V gene is TRBV18, the J gene TRBJ2-7; D not resolved. Sequenced sample: blood. The CDR3 DNA is TGTGCCAGCTCACCCGGACCCGAAGCCAACGAGCAGTACTTC. It is translated as CASSPGPEANEQYF.